This paragraph reports one TCR beta chain. The antigen is undetermined. This specimen belongs to a study of T cell responses to AZD1222 COVID-19 vaccine. Findings and caveats of the study: Distributed over spike, vaccine-associated CD4 TCRs predominated at 160-218 and 743-854. No day 14 peak samples; only post-peak repertoires were characterized. The reported proportion of spike-specific TCRs targeting unmutated variant regions was nearly half.

Libraries were prepared by immunoSEQ multiplex PCR; TCRdb keeps only in-frame clonotypes and omits some of them. The sample gives over 120,000 clones, roughly 86% of which show up once; 5% to 5.5% is in the top ten. V was shortened by 2 bases and J by 9 bases, with 12 bases between the two germline ends. The CDR3 length is 13 residues. From germline, CDR1 is SGDLS and CDR2 YYNGEE. This receptor was identified in an adult who received the MenACWY meningococcal vaccine as a control. The chain combines TRBV9 with TRBJ2-1; tentative D call: TRBD2 (6 bases). The source material was peripheral blood, sampled 28 days after the second dose of the MenACWY control vaccine. CDR3 loop: CASSVTGAGEQFF. CDR3 bases: TGTGCCAGCAGCGTGACGGGAGCGGGTGAGCAGTTCTTC.